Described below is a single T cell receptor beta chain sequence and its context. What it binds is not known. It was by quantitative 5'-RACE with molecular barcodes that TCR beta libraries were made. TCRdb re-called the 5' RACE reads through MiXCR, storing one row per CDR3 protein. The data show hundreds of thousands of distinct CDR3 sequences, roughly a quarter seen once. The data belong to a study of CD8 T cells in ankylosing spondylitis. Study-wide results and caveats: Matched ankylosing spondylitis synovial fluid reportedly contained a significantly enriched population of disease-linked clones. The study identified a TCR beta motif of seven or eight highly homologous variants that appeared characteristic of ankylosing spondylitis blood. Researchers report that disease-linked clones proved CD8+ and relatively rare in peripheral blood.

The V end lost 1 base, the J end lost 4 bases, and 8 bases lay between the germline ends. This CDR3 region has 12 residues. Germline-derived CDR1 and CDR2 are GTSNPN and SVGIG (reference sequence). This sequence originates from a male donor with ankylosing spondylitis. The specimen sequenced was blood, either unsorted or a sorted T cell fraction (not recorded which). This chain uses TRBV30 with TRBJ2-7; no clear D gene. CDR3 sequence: CAWSEWAYEQYF. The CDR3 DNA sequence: TGTGCCTGGAGTGAGTGGGCGTACGAGCAGTACTTC.